Detailed here is one T cell receptor (beta chain). The junction departs from the called germline gene at one end, perhaps through a read error. The record originates from a study of blood T cell repertoires in COVID-19. About the study: The analysed material was cDNA or gDNA that came from T cells, B-cell-depleted T cells, or PBMCs.

This table comes from immunoSEQ multiplex PCR, and its TCRdb copy is limited to in-frame clones, with some not included. The data contain more than 200,000 clones, about 84% of them singletons. The CDR3 spans 15 residues. Germline V gene sequence: CDR1 KGHDR, CDR2 SFDVKD. This clonotype originated in a man aged 30-40 years with acute COVID-19. V gene TRBV24-1 combines with J gene TRBJ2-2, with D hard to call. The source material was PBMCs or T cells enriched from blood (not recorded which). The CDR3 here is CTTSDPWRNTGELFF. CDR3 in DNA: TGTACCACCAGTGATCCGTGGAGGAACACCGGGGAGCTGTTTTTT.